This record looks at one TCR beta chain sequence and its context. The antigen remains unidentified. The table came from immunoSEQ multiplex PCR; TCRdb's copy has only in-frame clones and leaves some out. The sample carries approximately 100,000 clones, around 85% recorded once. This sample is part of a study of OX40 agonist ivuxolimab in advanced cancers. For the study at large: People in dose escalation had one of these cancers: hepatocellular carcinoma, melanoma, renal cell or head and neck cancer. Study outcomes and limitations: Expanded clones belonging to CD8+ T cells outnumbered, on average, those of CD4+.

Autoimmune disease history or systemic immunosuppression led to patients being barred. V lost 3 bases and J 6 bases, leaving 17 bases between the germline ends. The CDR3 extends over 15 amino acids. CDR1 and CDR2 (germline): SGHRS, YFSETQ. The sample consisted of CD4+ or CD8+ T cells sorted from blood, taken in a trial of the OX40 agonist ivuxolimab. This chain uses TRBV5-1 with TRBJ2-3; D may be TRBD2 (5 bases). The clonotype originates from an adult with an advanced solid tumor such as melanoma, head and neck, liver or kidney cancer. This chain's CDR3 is CASSWTHPRTDTQYF. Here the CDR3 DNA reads TGCGCCAGCAGCTGGACTCACCCCCGAACGGATACGCAGTATTTT.